This T cell receptor beta chain was documented in a study of control samples from healthy donors and cancer patients. Sequenced by immunoSEQ multiplex PCR; TCRdb stores in-frame clones only, minus some. The sample lists 60,000 to 80,000 clones, more than 75% occurring once. V was shortened by 4 bases and J by 7 bases, with 11 bases between the two germline ends. Looked up from germline, CDR1 is MDHEN and CDR2 is SYDVKM. This CDR3 has 13 residues. The gene calls are TRBV28 and TRBJ1-5; D remains unclear. This sequence originates from a woman in her forties or fifties in good health. The sample comprised blood. The CDR3 DNA follows: TGTGCCAGCAGTTCCGTGGAGGACCAGCCCCAGCATTTT. Its translation: CASSSVEDQPQHF.